This paragraph covers one T cell receptor beta chain sequence. Its antigen is unknown. No clone much larger than this one lies a single base away; base qualities are absent. These data come from a study of T cell responses to AZD1222 COVID-19 vaccine (dated by TCRdb to about 2021). Study-level background: AZD1222 recipients given second doses at about 4 weeks or at about 12 weeks were pooled, since spike-specific TCR depth and breadth were not found to differ between the two schedules. Enrollment into the trials was organized by age into subgroups of 18-55, 56-69 and 70-plus years, and those subgroups contained approximately 150, 30 and 60 TCR-sequenced participants, respectively. A total of about 250 trial participants underwent TCR sequencing, of whom under 220 had received two doses of AZD1222 and some 25 had received two doses of the MenACWY control vaccine.

Study-level results and caveats: Conclusions about previously exposed vaccinees are limited, since just five to seven AZD1222 recipients were seropositive for SARS-CoV-2 at baseline. Spike-specific TCR breadth and depth rose significantly after two AZD1222 doses compared with day 0 and with MenACWY recipients. Participants were mostly white British, with more females than males. The authors suggested clonal diversity may have been underestimated. Because no day 14 peak-response samples were available, the repertoires could be characterized only after the peak T cell response. Epitopes outside the regions mutated in the B.1.351 and B.1.1.7 variants were reportedly recognized by nearly half of the unique spike-specific TCRs. The whole spike protein was spanned by vaccine-associated CD4 TCRs, and dominant responses were seen in regions 160-218 and 743-854. In the small 56-69-year group, the increase in depth fell short of significance, most likely because of low power.

For CDR1 and CDR2, the germline V gene lists MDHEN and SYDVKM. The CDR3 covers 16 residues, taking in both the cysteine and the phenylalanine. The entry retains the CDR3 DNA only, 48 bases that are in frame from base 1. After removal of 10 bases from V and 4 bases from J, the junction retains 17 bases not matched to a gene. The CDR3 regions of human TCRbeta chains were analyzed by immunosequencing. As for the original processing: Repertoire TCRs were matched against a reference library of SARS-CoV-2-specific TCRs generated with the MIRA antigen-specificity platform. Breadth meant the fraction of unique TCRs that were SARS-CoV-2-associated, whereas depth meant the fraction of total T cells that were SARS-CoV-2-associated. Using the MIRA data, each spike-specific TCR was mapped to the spike region that the TCR reacts to and placed in a CD4 or CD8 class. Log10-transformed breadth and depth values were compared by one-way ANOVA with Sidak's multiple comparisons tests. TCRdb took over this immuneACCESS table, retaining in-frame rearrangements with V and J assigned. Such tables are incomplete; in checked studies, under half of the missing clones stem from an unresolved V gene, and the remainder is unexplained. The V and J calls and the clone size are those of that table, but D and trimming were determined from the DNA. The sample table records 150,000 or so clones; roughly 90% of these occur just once. Roughly 5.5% of the sample lies in the top ten.

Explained via the paper, the time point label denotes: baseline before first vaccination. Vaccinee samples were obtained from the UK trials COV001 and COV002, which included a single-blind randomized controlled phase 2/3 trial of AZD1222 (ChAdOx1 nCoV-19) in healthy adults. For TCRbeta chain sequencing, PBMC samples were collected from trial participants at day 0 and at day 28 after the second dose. The rearranged chain carries TRBV28 and TRBJ2-3, with 7 bases matching TRBD2. This receptor was taken from an adult in good health. Material: peripheral blood, obtained on day 0 of AZD1222 vaccination. The sequenced DNA is TGTGCCACCCTTTCCCCTCTCGCGGGAGTGGCAGATACGCAGTATTTT. Its translation is CATLSPLAGVADTQYF.